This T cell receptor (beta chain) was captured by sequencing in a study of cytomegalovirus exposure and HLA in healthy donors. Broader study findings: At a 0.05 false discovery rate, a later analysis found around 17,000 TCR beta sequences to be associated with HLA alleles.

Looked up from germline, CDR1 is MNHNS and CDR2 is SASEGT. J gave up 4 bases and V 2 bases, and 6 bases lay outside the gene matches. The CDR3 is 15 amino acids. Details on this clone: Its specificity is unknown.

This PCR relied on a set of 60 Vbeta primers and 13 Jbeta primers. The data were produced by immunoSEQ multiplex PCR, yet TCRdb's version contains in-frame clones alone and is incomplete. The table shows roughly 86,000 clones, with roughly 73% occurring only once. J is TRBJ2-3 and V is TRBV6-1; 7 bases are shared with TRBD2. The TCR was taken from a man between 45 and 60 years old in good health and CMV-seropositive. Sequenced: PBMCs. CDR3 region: CASSEQGGGPDTQYF. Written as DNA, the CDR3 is TGTGCCAGCAGTGAACAGGGCGGGGGTCCAGATACGCAGTATTTT.